This T cell receptor beta chain was found in a study of Ad26.COV2.S vaccination and SARS-CoV-2 variants. On the study more broadly: Once or twice, 56 days apart, Ad26.COV2.S was delivered intramuscularly.

The CDR3 contains 15 residues. V lost 3 bases to trimming and J lost 0 bases, with 6 bases between them. CDR1 and CDR2 (germline): SGHVT, SQSDAQ. Produced via immunoSEQ multiplex PCR; TCRdb's table is partial and in-frame only. The table records around 500,000 clones, roughly nine tenths of them present only once. Treatment here: over 15 received Ad26.COV2.S at low or high dose, single or two shots; a few received placebo; per-sample allocation not given. Day 63 after the first injection of vaccine or placebo was the sampling time. The individual, an adult aged 18-55 years, was a donor in Boston. This vaccine is an Ad26 vector that expresses the Wuhan-strain SARS-CoV-2 spike.

J is TRBJ2-6 and V is TRBV7-4; D remains ambiguous. This specimen was peripheral blood, taken in a trial of Ad26.COV2.S vaccine versus placebo. The TCR originated in a person aged 18-65 years who received the Ad26.COV2.S COVID-19 vaccine or a placebo. This CDR3 is CASSLSSSGANVLTF. CDR3 sequence (DNA): TGTGCCAGCAGCTTGAGCAGCTCTGGGGCCAACGTCCTGACTTTC. The whole variable domain, remainder taken from reference TRBV7-4 and TRBJ2-6, is GAGVSQSPRYKVAKRGRDVALRCDSISGHVTLYWYRQTLGQGSEVLTYSQSDAQRDKSGRPSGRFSAERPERSVSTLKIQRTEQGDSAVYLCASSLSSSGANVLTFGAGSRLTVL.